The clone carrying this TCR beta chain was seen at least ten times. The antigen is undetermined. Diagnostic decisions used clinical symptoms, serum thyroxine and TRAb, thyroid ultrasound and orbital computed tomography. A sample of blood taken at first hyperthyroidism diagnosis preceded any ophthalmopathy symptoms. TCR beta CDR3 regions were amplified from RNA transcripts. TCR CDR3 underwent first-round RT-PCR with the HTBI primer set. TCRdb passed the multiplex PCR reads through MiXCR, listing each CDR3 protein once. The data show 550,000 to 850,000 distinct CDR3 sequences, with roughly a sixth seen just once and 16% held by the top ten. These data are taken from a study of T cells in Graves' hyperthyroidism and ophthalmopathy. Findings of the study overall: Blood also showed most of the thyroid clonotypes that were expanded above 0.001. Ophthalmopathy was distinguished from stable hyperthyroidism by 13 V-J signatures.

With 4 bases clipped from V and 3 bases from J, the junction kept 20 bases outside the gene matches. CDR3 length: 19 residues. CDR1 and CDR2 from the germline V gene are LGHDT and YNNKEL (reference sequence). The sample taken for sequencing was blood. The genes are TRBV3-1 and TRBJ2-5, with 7 positions matching TRBD2. This receptor was identified in a woman between 45 and 65 years old with Graves' hyperthyroidism that later progressed to Graves' ophthalmopathy. CDR3 DNA: TGTGCCAGCAGCCGCCCCCCGGGGCTAGCGGCTGACAGCGAAGAGACCCAGTACTTC. Protein sequence: CASSRPPGLAADSEETQYF.